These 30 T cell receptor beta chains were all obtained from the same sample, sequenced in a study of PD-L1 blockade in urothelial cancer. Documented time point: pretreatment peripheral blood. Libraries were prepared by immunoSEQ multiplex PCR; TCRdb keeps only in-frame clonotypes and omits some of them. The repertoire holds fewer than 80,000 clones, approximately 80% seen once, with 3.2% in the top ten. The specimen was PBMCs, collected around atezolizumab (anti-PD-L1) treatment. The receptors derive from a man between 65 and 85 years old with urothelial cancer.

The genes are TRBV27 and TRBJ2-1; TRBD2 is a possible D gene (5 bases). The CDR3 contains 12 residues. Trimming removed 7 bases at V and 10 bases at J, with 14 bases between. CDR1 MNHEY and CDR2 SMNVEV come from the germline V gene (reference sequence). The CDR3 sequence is CASTDAGGEQFF. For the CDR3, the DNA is TGTGCCAGCACCGACGCGGGTGGGGAGCAGTTCTTC.

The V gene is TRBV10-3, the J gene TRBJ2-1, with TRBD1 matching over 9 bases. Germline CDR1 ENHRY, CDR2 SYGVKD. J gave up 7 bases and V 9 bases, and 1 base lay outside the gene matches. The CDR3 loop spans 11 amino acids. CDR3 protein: CAMGTGNEQFF. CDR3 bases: TGTGCCATGGGGACAGGGAATGAGCAGTTCTTC.

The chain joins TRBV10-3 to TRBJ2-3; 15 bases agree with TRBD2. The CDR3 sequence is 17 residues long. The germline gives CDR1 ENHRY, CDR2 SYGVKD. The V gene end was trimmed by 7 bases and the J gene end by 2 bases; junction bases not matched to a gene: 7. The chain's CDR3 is CAIKGTSGRPSTDTQYF. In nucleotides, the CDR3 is TGTGCCATCAAAGGGACTAGCGGGAGGCCTTCCACAGATACGCAGTATTTT.

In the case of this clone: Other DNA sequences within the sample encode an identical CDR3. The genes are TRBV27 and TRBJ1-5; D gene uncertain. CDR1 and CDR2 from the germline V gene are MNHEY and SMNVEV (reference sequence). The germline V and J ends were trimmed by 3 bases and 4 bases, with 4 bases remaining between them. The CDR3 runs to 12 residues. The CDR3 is CASSFLNQPQHF. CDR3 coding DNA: TGTGCCAGCAGTTTTCTGAATCAGCCCCAGCATTTT.

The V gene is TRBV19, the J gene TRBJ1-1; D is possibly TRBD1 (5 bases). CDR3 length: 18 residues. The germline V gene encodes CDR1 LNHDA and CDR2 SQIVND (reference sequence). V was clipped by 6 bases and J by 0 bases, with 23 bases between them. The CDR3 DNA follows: TGTGCCAGTAGGCAATGGGACTTGGGCGGCAGGTTGAACACTGAAGCTTTCTTT. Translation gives CASRQWDLGGRLNTEAFF.

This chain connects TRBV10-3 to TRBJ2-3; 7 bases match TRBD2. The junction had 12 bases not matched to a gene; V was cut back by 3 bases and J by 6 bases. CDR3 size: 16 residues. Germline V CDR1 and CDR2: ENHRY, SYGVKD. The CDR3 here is CAISDPGVSGADTQYF. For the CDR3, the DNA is TGTGCCATCAGTGACCCCGGGGTAAGCGGGGCGGATACGCAGTATTTT.

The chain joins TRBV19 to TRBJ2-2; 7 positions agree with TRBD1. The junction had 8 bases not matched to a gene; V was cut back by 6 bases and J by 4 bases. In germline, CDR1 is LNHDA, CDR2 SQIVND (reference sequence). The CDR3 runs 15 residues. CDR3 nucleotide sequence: TGTGCCAGTAGCCCGACAGGGTGGTCCACCGGGGAGCTGTTTTTT. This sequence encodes CASSPTGWSTGELFF.

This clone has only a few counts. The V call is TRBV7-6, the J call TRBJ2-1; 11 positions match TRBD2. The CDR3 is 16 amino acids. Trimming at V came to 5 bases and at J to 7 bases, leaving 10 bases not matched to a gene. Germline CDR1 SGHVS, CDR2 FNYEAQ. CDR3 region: CASSPGSGRALNEQFF. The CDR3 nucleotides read TGTGCCAGCAGCCCCGGTAGCGGGAGGGCCTTAAATGAGCAGTTCTTC.

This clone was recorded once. CDR3 nucleotide sequence: TGTGCCAGCAGCTGGACAGGGGGCCCATCTGCTGGCTACACCTTC. Translating it yields CASSWTGGPSAGYTF. The chain employs TRBV9 and TRBJ1-2; the match to TRBD1 covers 11 bases. The germline V gene has CDR1 SGDLS and CDR2 YYNGEE. Trimming took 4 bases from V and 7 from J; bases not matched to a gene: 9. The length of the CDR3 is 15 residues.

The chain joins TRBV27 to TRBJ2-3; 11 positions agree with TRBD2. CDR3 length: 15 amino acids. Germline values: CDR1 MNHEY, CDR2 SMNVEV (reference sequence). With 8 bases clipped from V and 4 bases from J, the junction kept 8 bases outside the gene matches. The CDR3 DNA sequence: TGTGCCAGCGTCATAACTAGCGGGAGCGCAGATACGCAGTATTTT. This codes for CASVITSGSADTQYF.

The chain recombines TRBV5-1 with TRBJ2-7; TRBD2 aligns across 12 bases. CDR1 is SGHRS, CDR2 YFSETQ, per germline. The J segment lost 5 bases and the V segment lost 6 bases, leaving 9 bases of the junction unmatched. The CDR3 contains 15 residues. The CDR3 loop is CASKPLAGGFDEQYF. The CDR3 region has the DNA TGCGCCAGCAAGCCCCTAGCGGGAGGGTTCGACGAGCAGTACTTC.

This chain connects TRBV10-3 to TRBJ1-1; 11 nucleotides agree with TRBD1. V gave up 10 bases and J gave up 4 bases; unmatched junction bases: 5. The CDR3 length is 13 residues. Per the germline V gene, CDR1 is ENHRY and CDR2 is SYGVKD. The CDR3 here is CATGQGAGTEAFF. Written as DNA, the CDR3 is TGTGCCACCGGACAGGGGGCTGGCACTGAAGCTTTCTTT.

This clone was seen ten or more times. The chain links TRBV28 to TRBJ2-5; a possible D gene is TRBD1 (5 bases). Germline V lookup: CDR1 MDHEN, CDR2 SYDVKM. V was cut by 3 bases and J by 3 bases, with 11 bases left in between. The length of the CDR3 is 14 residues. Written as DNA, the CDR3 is TGTGCCAGCAGTTTTAGGCTACAGGAAGAGACCCAGTACTTC. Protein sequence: CASSFRLQEETQYF. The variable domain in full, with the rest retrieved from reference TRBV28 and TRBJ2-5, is DVKVTQSSRYLVKRTGEKVFLECVQDMDHENMFWYRQDPGLGLRLIYFSYDVKMKEKGDIPEGYSVSREKKERFSLILESASTNQTSMYLCASSFRLQEETQYFGPGTRLLVL.

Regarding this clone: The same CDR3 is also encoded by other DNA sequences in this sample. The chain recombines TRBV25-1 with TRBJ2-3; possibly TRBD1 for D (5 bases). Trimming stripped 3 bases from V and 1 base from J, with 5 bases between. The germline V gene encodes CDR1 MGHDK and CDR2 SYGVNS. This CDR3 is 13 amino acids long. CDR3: CASSDRGTDTQYF. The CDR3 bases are TGTGCCAGCAGTGACAGGGGCACAGATACGCAGTATTTT.

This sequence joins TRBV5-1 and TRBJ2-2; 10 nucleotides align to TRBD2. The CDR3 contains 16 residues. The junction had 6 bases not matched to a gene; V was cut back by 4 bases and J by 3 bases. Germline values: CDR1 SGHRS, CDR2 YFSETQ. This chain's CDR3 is CASSLSGRGDTGELFF. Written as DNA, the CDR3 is TGCGCCAGCAGCCTGAGCGGGAGGGGGGACACCGGGGAGCTGTTTTTT.

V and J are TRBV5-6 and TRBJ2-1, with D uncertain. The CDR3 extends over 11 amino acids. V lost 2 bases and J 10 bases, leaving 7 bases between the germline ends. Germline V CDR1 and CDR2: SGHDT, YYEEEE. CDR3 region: CASSLLTEQFF. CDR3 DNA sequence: TGTGCCAGCAGCTTACTAACAGAGCAGTTCTTC.

The CDR3 DNA follows: TGCGCCAGCAGCTTGGTGACAGGGGGCGGAACAGATACGCAGTATTTT. Amino acid sequence: CASSLVTGGGTDTQYF. V gene TRBV5-1 combines with J gene TRBJ2-3; 10 positions agree with TRBD1. Germline CDR1 and CDR2: SGHRS and YFSETQ. The V segment lost 0 bases and the J segment 3 bases; nucleotides outside the gene matches: 4. The CDR3 extends over 16 amino acids.

CDR3 region: CASSDRDRGSEGYTF. The CDR3 nucleotides are TGTGCCAGTAGTGACCGGGACAGGGGGTCTGAGGGCTACACCTTC. The chain combines TRBV19 with TRBJ1-2; 11 nucleotides match TRBD1. The CDR3 is 15 amino acids. The V gene's germline CDR1 is LNHDA and CDR2 SQIVND (reference sequence). With 5 bases clipped from V and 8 bases from J, the junction kept 10 bases outside the gene matches.

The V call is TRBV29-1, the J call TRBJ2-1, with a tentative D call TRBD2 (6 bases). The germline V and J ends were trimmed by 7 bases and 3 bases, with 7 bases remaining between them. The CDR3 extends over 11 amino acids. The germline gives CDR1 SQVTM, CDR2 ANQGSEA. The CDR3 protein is CSAGSYNEQFF. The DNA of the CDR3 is TGCAGCGCCGGGAGCTACAATGAGCAGTTCTTC.

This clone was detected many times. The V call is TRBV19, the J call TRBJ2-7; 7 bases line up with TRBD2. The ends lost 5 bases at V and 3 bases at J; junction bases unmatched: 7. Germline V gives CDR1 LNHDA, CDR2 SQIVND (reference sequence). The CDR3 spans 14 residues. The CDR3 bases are TGTGCCAGTAGTCGAAGCGGGATTAACTACGAGCAGTACTTC. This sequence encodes CASSRSGINYEQYF.

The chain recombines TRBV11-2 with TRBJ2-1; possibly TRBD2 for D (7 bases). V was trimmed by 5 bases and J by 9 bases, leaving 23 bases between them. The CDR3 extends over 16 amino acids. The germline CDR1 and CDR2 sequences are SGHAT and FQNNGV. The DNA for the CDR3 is TGTGCCAGCAGCCCGAGGGGGGGCAGGGTCCGGACTGAGCAGTTCTTC. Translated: CASSPRGGRVRTEQFF.

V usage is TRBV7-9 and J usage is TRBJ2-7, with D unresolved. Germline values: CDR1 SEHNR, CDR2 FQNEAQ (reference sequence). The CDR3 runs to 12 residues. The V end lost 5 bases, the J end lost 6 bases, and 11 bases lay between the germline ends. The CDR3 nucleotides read TGTGCCAGCAGCGCGCCGCGGTCCGAGCAGTACTTC. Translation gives CASSAPRSEQYF. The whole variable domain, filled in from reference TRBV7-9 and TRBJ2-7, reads DTGVSQNPRHKITKRGQNVTFRCDPISEHNRLYWYRQTLGQGPEFLTYFQNEAQLEKSRLLSDRFSAERPKGSFSTLEIQRTEQGDSAMYLCASSAPRSEQYFGPGTRLTVT.

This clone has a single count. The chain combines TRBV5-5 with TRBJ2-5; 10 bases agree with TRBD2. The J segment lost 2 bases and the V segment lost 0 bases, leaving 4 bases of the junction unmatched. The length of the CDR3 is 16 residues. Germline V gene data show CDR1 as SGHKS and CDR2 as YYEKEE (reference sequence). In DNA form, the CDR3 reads TGTGCCAGCAGCTTGGGAGGACTAGCGGAACAAGAGACCCAGTACTTC. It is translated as CASSLGGLAEQETQYF.

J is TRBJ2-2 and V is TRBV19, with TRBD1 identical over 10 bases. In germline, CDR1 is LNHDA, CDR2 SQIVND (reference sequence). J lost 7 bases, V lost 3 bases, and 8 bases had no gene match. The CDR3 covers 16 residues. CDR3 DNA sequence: TGTGCCAGTAGTATCTCCGGGACAGGGGCTGTCGGGGAGCTGTTTTTT. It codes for CASSISGTGAVGELFF. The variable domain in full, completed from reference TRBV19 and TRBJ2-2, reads DGGITQSPKYLFRKEGQNVTLSCEQNLNHDAMYWYRQDPGQGLRLIYYSQIVNDFQKGDIAEGYSVSREKKESFPLTVTSAQKNPTAFYLCASSISGTGAVGELFFGEGSRLTVL.

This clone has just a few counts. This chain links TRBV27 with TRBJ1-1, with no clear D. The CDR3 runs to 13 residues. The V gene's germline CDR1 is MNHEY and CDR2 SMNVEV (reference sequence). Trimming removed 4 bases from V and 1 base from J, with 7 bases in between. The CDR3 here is CASSYRQNTEAFF. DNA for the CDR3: TGTGCCAGCAGTTACAGACAGAACACTGAAGCTTTCTTT.

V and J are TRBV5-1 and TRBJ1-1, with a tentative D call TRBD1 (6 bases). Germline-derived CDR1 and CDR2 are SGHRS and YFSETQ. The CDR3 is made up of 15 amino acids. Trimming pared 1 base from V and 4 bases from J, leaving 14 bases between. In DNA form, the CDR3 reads TGCGCCAGCAGCTTGAGTGGGGGCCAGGGCACTGAAGCTTTCTTT. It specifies CASSLSGGQGTEAFF.

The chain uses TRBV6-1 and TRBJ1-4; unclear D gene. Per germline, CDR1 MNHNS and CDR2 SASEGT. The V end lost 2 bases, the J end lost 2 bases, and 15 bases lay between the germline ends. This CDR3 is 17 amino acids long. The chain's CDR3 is CASSENTTWSTNEKLFF. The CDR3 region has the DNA TGTGCCAGCAGTGAAAACACAACCTGGTCCACTAATGAAAAACTGTTTTTT.

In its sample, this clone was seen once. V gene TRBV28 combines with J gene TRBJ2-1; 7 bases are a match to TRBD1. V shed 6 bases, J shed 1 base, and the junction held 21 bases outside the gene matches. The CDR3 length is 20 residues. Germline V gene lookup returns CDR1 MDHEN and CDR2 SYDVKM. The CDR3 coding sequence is TGTGCCAGCAGACCACCGACGACAGGGATCAAGCGGACGTCCTACAATGAGCAGTTCTTC. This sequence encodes CASRPPTTGIKRTSYNEQFF. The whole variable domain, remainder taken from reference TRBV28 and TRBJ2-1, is DVKVTQSSRYLVKRTGEKVFLECVQDMDHENMFWYRQDPGLGLRLIYFSYDVKMKEKGDIPEGYSVSREKKERFSLILESASTNQTSMYLCASRPPTTGIKRTSYNEQFFGPGTRLTVL.

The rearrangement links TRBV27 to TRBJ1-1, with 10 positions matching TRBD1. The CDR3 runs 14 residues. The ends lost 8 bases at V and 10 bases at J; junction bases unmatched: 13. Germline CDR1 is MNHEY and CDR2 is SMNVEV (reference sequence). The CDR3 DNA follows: TGTGCCAGCGCTCCGGGACAGGGGTGGTTGGGAGCTTTCTTT. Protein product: CASAPGQGWLGAFF.

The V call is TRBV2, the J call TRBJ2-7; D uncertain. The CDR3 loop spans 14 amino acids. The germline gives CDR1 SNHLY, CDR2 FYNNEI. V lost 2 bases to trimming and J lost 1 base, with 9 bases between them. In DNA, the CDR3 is TGTGCCAGCAGTGAATCGTTCCGTTCCTACGAGCAGTACTTC. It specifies CASSESFRSYEQYF.